Shown below are 8 T cell receptor beta chains from a single sample sequenced in a study of blood T cell repertoires in COVID-19. Profiling relied on immunoSEQ multiplex PCR, and the TCRdb table lists in-frame clones only, not all of them. This sample has a few hundred thousand clones, with 65% to 90% found just once. Sequencing was done on a sample of peripheral blood. Receptors were obtained from a man over 45 with active or convalescent COVID-19.

The chain has TRBV19 and TRBJ1-1; 10 nucleotides align to TRBD1. The CDR3 is 14 residues long. In germline, CDR1 is LNHDA, CDR2 SQIVND (reference sequence). J gave up 3 bases and V 5 bases, and 3 bases lay outside the gene matches. The CDR3 is CASSYGQGDTEAFF. CDR3 nucleotide sequence: TGTGCCAGTAGTTACGGACAGGGGGACACTGAAGCTTTCTTT. The full variable domain, its missing parts supplied by reference TRBV19 and TRBJ1-1, is DGGITQSPKYLFRKEGQNVTLSCEQNLNHDAMYWYRQDPGQGLRLIYYSQIVNDFQKGDIAEGYSVSREKKESFPLTVTSAQKNPTAFYLCASSYGQGDTEAFFGQGTRLTVV.

The chain recombines TRBV19 with TRBJ2-5; 11 positions match TRBD1. Trimming removed 5 bases from V and 3 bases from J; junction bases left unmatched: 8. The CDR3 covers 16 residues. Germline-derived CDR1 and CDR2 are LNHDA and SQIVND (reference sequence). CDR3 sequence (DNA): TGTGCCAGTAGTTTCGGACAGGGGGCGAGGGAAGAGACCCAGTACTTC. Amino acids: CASSFGQGAREETQYF.

CDR3 sequence (DNA): TGTGCCATCAGTGAAAATGTACAAGGCTACACCTTC. This sequence encodes CAISENVQGYTF. This sequence joins TRBV10-3 and TRBJ1-2; unclear D gene. There are 12 residues in the CDR3. Germline V gene data show CDR1 as ENHRY and CDR2 as SYGVKD. The V end was cut by 3 bases, the J end by 8 bases, with 10 bases between.

This chain uses TRBV19 with TRBJ1-3, with 7 bases aligning to TRBD1. This CDR3 has 15 residues. Germline V gene sequence: CDR1 LNHDA, CDR2 SQIVND (reference sequence). V gave up 6 bases and J gave up 0 bases; unmatched junction bases: 5. The CDR3 region has the DNA TGTGCCAGTAGCTACTGGGACAGCTCTGGAAACACCATATATTTT. Its protein is CASSYWDSSGNTIYF.

The gene calls are TRBV3-1 (or the pseudogene TRBV3-2) and TRBJ2-1, with TRBD1 as a possible D gene (5 bases). Germline V CDR1 and CDR2: LGHDT, YNNKEL (reference sequence). V was trimmed by 1 base and J by 0 bases, leaving 13 bases between them. This CDR3 has 17 residues. The CDR3 region is CASSQVTGQSSYNEQFF. CDR3 in DNA: TGTGCCAGCAGCCAAGTAACTGGACAAAGCTCCTACAATGAGCAGTTCTTC.

CDR3 residues: CASSLEAPGAGTGELFF. CDR3 in DNA: TGTGCCAGCAGCTTAGAGGCCCCAGGGGCGGGCACCGGGGAGCTGTTTTTT. This chain links TRBV11-3 with TRBJ2-2, with a tentative D call TRBD1 (6 bases). Trimming took 0 bases from V and 4 from J, leaving 15 bases between them. The CDR3 consists of 17 residues. In germline, CDR1 is SGHNT, CDR2 YENEEA.

The DNA of the CDR3 is TGCGCCAGCAGCCCAGGGCGGGGAGATACGCAGTATTTT. Translated, it gives CASSPGRGDTQYF. J is TRBJ2-3 and V is TRBV4-3, with D perhaps matching TRBD2 (6 bases). Between the trimmed V and J ends, which lost 4 bases and 5 bases, there was a span of 10 bases. The CDR3 has 13 residues. The germline V gene has CDR1 LGHNA and CDR2 YSLEER.

The chain employs TRBV7-7 and TRBJ2-5; TRBD2 aligns across 7 bases. In germline, CDR1 is SSHAT, CDR2 FNYEAQ (reference sequence). V shed 4 bases, J shed 1 base, and the junction held 3 bases outside the gene matches. There are 14 residues in the CDR3. CDR3 in DNA: TGTGCCAGCAGCTCCACTAGCGTCCAAGAGACCCAGTACTTC. Protein sequence: CASSSTSVQETQYF.